This T cell receptor beta chain comes out of a study of vaccination and CD4 T cells after COVID-19. Sequence data for DNA of cultured CD4+ T cells were generated by the Oncomine TCR Beta short-read assay. MiXCR, run by TCRdb on the PCR reads, gives a single entry per CDR3 protein. The repertoire has roughly 13,000 distinct CDR3 sequences, just over 60% of them found once; the top ten carry about an eighth. A word on this clonotype: Its antigen is still unknown.

The CDR3 totals 14 residues. CDR1 is SNHLY, CDR2 FYNNEI, per germline. V lost 8 bases and J lost 5; bases outside the gene matches: 10. The treatment: 10-day PBMC culture with coronavirus spike peptide pools or control peptides (ViraFEST assay). The genes are TRBV2 and TRBJ1-1, with TRBD1 identical over 8 bases. Sequencing was performed on CD4+ T cells from blood, cultured in vitro. The source is a human donor who had recovered from COVID-19. CDR3 sequence: CASYPTGVITEAFF. The CDR3 DNA reads as TGTGCCAGCTATCCGACAGGGGTAATTACTGAAGCTTTCTTT.